This T cell receptor beta chain was identified in a study of human T cells and chemical hapten exposure. The wider study: 2% DPC was applied to roughly 2 cm by roughly 2 cm of upper inner arm skin for sensitization.

The germline V and J ends were trimmed by 5 bases and 4 bases, with 10 bases remaining between them. Germline V gene data show CDR1 as DFQATT and CDR2 as SNEGSKA (reference sequence). This CDR3 comprises 12 residues. Each CDR3 protein is one row after TCRdb ran MiXCR on the RACE reads. Among around 110,000 distinct CDR3 sequences, approximately 10% were seen once, and the ten largest hold roughly 2.3%. Regarding time point: patch test 3, about 24 weeks after DPC sensitization. The treatment here: therapeutic diphenylcyclopropenone sensitization with weekly scalp DPC. The sequenced sample was whole blood, obtained in connection with sensitization to the hapten diphenylcyclopropenone (DPC). The receptor's source is a woman aged 45-60 years with alopecia areata. Some clones in this sample may be carry-over from other donors' samples. The chain carries TRBV20-1 and TRBJ2-3; possible D gene TRBD2, 5 bases. Here the CDR3 reads CSALGLADTQYF. The CDR3 nucleotides are TGCAGTGCTCTTGGACTGGCAGATACGCAGTATTTT.